This T cell receptor beta chain was identified in a study of molecular identifiers for immune sequencing clone quantification. This clonotype has at least ten counts. In the sort, naive CD8 T cells were defined as CD8+CD4-CCR7+CD45RA+. TCRdb re-called the PCR reads through MiXCR, storing one row per CDR3 protein. The sample has about 640,000 distinct CDR3 sequences, roughly 21% seen once; the top ten hold 0.75% to 0.95%. The CDR3 has 13 residues. V lost 7 bases, J lost 1 base, and 3 bases stayed unmatched. Looked up from germline, CDR1 is SQVTM and CDR2 is ANQGSEA. Sequenced input: naive CD8+ T cells from blood, with Jurkat cell RNA spiked in. Subset specified: FACS-sorted CD8+CD4-CCR7+CD45RA+ naive T cells. This receptor was taken from a human donor in good health. Some libraries in this study had Jurkat cell RNA spiked in. V usage is TRBV29-1 and J usage is TRBJ2-2; TRBD1 aligns across 7 bases. CDR3 region: CSAWTGNTGELFF. CDR3 in DNA: TGCAGCGCGTGGACAGGGAACACCGGGGAGCTGTTTTTT.